The present T cell receptor beta chain was sequenced within a study of cytomegalovirus exposure and HLA in healthy donors (dated by TCRdb to 2017 to 2019). With respect to the entire study: An earlier analysis of several hundred of the donors reported 250 to 300 Gb of sequence data and some 100 million unique TCR beta sequences from some 180 million T cells. An early release that covered some 640 HLA-typed donors contained about 300 gigabases of sequencing data and some 87 million unique TCR sequences. The genetic ancestry cluster associated with self-reported Caucasian donors included 70% to 85% of the roughly 390 genotyped donors. The aim of the study was to test whether cataloging public T cell receptors could identify signatures of past pathogen exposure. The study profiled the T cell repertoires of some 610 subjects by immunosequencing and related them to cytomegalovirus serostatus. Besides the first cohort of under 700 subjects, a separate validation cohort made up of over 100 different subjects was used. To predict cytomegalovirus infection status, the study combined high-throughput TCR immunosequencing, statistical association of individual TCRs with disease status, and machine learning. To study patterns of TCR occurrence, a later analysis re-analyzed previously published TCR beta repertoires from around 670 donors and added high-resolution HLA genotyping. Rather than using new phenotypic data, the later analysis identified candidate immune exposures from TCR beta sequences and from how often those sequences occurred across donors. In an earlier analysis of 500 to 650 of the donors, high-throughput TCR beta sequencing was used to judge whether each TCR beta V gene segment behaved as functional or pseudogenic. Donor age, sex, ethnicity and CMV serostatus were collected together with the repertoire data. In a later genetic analysis, genome-wide SNP genotypes for about 60% of the 666 donors were used, and that subset was treated as a discovery cohort. Every repertoire in the discovery cohort had been generated on one and the same sequencing platform. Class I and class II HLA loci were covered by the typing at four-digit resolution. The number of donors typed differed by locus, with 629-630 for A, B, C, DRB1 and DQB1, over 500 for DQA1, about 610 for DPA1, and 400 to 490 for DPB1. Several DR-DQ haplotypes were treated as single units for association and clustering because of strong linkage in the cohort. Across 300 to 400 genotyped donors of the cohort, an average of about 220,000 unique TCR beta nucleotide sequences per donor were sequenced, and 15% to 20% of those sequences were non-productive.

The paper's findings and limits, for the study overall: Fewer than 20 rarely observed V segments, including chromosome 9 orphons, were excluded from the earlier analysis of some 590 of the donors because counts were too low. The only immune exposure information available for the cohort was CMV serostatus. In vitro tests confirmed that a few of the cytomegalovirus-associated TCR beta chains recognize cytomegalovirus antigens. Presence/absence analyses assumed roughly uniform sequencing depth across donors, an assumption that may not hold. Several of the top co-occurrence clusters appeared to be linked to parvovirus B19, influenza, CMV and Epstein-Barr virus, according to a later analysis. An association between a missense DCLRE1C variant and V-gene and J-gene trimming of TCR beta chains was found in a later genetic analysis and replicated in an independent cohort. A later analysis associated 16,951 TCR beta sequences with specific HLA alleles at a false discovery rate of 0.05. Because some donors lacked HLA typing at each locus, the association tests relied only on the typed subset. Some IMGT-functional V segments, including TRBV6-2 and TRBV6-3, could not be told apart with the 87-base-pair reads, so those segments were excluded. A later analysis found that HLA-associated TCR beta chains were more clonally expanded and had lower generation probabilities than equally common non-associated chains. The classifier was reported to diagnose cytomegalovirus status with high specificity and sensitivity in both the original and validation cohorts. A group of highly shared sequence variants was considered likely to be a technical artifact of the sequencing pipeline. An earlier analysis of some 560 of the donors showed that most TCR beta V segments appeared in productive rearrangements either about 87% or about 30% of the time, which broadly matched IMGT annotations. In a later analysis, most CMV-associated TCR beta chains were found to appear HLA-restricted, with HLA associations seemingly driven largely by CMV exposure. In the study, approximately 160 TCR beta chains were listed as associated with cytomegalovirus. According to a later analysis, TCR association rates differed among HLA loci, with DRB1 alleles showing the most associated TCRs and HLA-C alleles showing the fewest. Most TCR sequences were seen in very few donors, while some public TCRs were found in many individuals. Assigning TCR associations to individual alleles was difficult when HLA alleles, especially DR and DQ, strongly co-occurred. In this cohort, only TCR beta chains were sequenced, and detectable features were limited by the absence of alpha or paired-chain data. A further reported finding was that TCR beta sequences accurately predicted the HLA-A and HLA-B alleles for most subjects in the first cohort. A later genetic analysis reported fewer N-insertions in productive TCRs among donors in an Asian-associated ancestry cluster than the roughly 700-donor mean. The authors suggested that the approach could potentially be generalized to other disease states and immunological phenotypes. Linkage disequilibrium might explain the correlated functional status among segregating V segments, but an unknown experimental factor could not be excluded.

The CDR3 has 14 amino acids, counting the end cysteine and phenylalanine. Of all the DNA, just the CDR3 is kept, 42 bases in frame from base 1. The germline V gene provides CDR1 SNHLY and CDR2 FYNNEI. The germline V end is reduced by 6 bases and the J end by 2 bases; junction bases left unmatched: 1. About this clone itself: Its recognized antigen is unknown. No quality values exist for individual bases; no much larger clone is one base distant.

Libraries were made using the immunoSEQ multiplex PCR assay. For the multiplex PCR, a mixture combining 60 forward primers for TCR Vbeta segments and 13 reverse primers for TCR Jbeta segments was used. A multiplex PCR assay on genomic DNA amplified the CDR3 region of rearranged TCR beta genes. The amplified TCR beta libraries were sequenced on the Illumina HiSeq System as 87-base-pair reads. Per the source publication's procedure: Across the roughly 640 repertoires, a later analysis counted 80 million or so unique TCR beta chains, some 11 million of which were shared by at least two donors. A nearest-neighbor algorithm error-corrected the raw reads and collapsed the reads into unique sequences, merging closely related sequences to remove PCR and sequencing errors. CDR3 sequences were aligned to IMGT reference sequences to assign V, D and J gene segments. For a sequence to be retained, a match of at least six nucleotides to both a V gene segment and a J gene segment was required. Rearrangements were classified as productive when the CDR3 lacked stop codons and remained in frame with V and J, and all other rearrangements were classified as non-productive. CDR3 was defined according to IMGT convention as the region running from the second conserved V-encoded cysteine to the conserved J-encoded phenylalanine. The earlier analysis of 500 to 650 of the donors excluded any sequence lacking an unambiguous match to a single V gene segment. An earlier analysis of a few hundred of the donors called V segments functional above 56.7% productive rearrangements and segregating when the between-donor standard deviation exceeded 5%. To diagnose cytomegalovirus status from the catalog of TCR beta chain sequences, a statistical classification framework was built. A later analysis assigned V and J genes by comparing TCR nucleotide sequences with IMGT/GENE-DB human TR gene sequences. A later analysis assigned CDR3 sequences and most-parsimonious VDJ recombination scenarios with the TCRdist pipeline. A later analysis defined each TCR beta chain by its CDR3 amino acid sequence plus V-gene family, and excluded reads lacking a unique V-gene family. In a later analysis, around 650 highly shared, low-generation-probability nucleotide sequences were removed to address suspected cross-contamination and a sequencing artifact. In a later analysis, a clonal expansion index for each public chain was calculated from normalized within-repertoire ranks of inferred template counts. A later analysis computed generation probabilities with a VDJ recombination model fitted to out-of-frame rearrangements, and checked the results against IGoR. Hypergeometric tests were used in a later analysis to score TCR-TCR, TCR-HLA and TCR-CMV co-occurrence, with a repertoire-size bias correction applied to the TCR pairs. A later analysis estimated false discovery rates by permuting HLA or CMV assignments 20 times. In a later analysis, co-occurring TCRs were grouped with DBSCAN, and TCRdist sequence similarity was added when clustering was performed within HLA-allele-positive subsets. Repertoires with fewer than 30,000 or more than 120,000 public chains, plus five repertoires with anomalous nucleotide sharing, were excluded from co-occurrence clustering. The clones in this table, taken by TCRdb from immuneACCESS, are in-frame only. Not every clone is retained; where verified, under half of the shortfall comes from an unresolved V gene, and the cause of the rest is unknown. V and J calls and clone size are those listed in that table; D and trimming were worked out from the DNA. Counted in this sample were more than 95,000 clones; about 80% of them appeared once. Together, the top ten hold 4.5% to 7% of the sample.

In total, fewer than 750 healthy bone marrow donors made up the cohort. At the time of sampling, all cohort members were nominally healthy, though unrecorded immune exposures were likely present. The donor tested CMV seropositive and was one of the 289 seropositive cohort members. Each donor provided a peripheral blood sample, and peripheral blood mononuclear cells were used for TCR beta sequencing. The Qiagen DNeasy Blood Extraction Kit was used to extract genomic DNA from the blood cell samples. Material for sequencing was PBMCs. Recombination joined TRBV2 with TRBJ2-2, and 9 bases in between align with TRBD1. This receptor was taken from a man between 60 and 75 years old in good health and CMV-seropositive. The sequenced DNA: TGTGCCAGCAGGGGACAGGGAAACACCGGGGAGCTGTTTTTT. It specifies CASRGQGNTGELFF.